This T cell receptor beta chain was recovered during a study of cytomegalovirus exposure and HLA in healthy donors. Primers for the PCR totalled 60 Vbeta and 13 Jbeta. Only in-frame clones appear in the TCRdb table, and some are missing; sequencing was by immunoSEQ multiplex PCR. The top ten hold approximately 2.8% of the sample, which has roughly 110,000 clones, around 75% seen once. Germline V gene lookup returns CDR1 MNHEY and CDR2 SMNVEV (reference sequence). The CDR3 contains 17 residues. Deletions cut 8 bases from V and 5 bases from J, with 25 bases between. This clone turned up a few times. The rearrangement joins TRBV27 to TRBJ1-5; D might be TRBD1 (6 bases). The clonotype comes from a female donor in good health and CMV-seronegative. Sequencing was done on a sample of PBMCs. This chain's CDR3 is CASSLTGHPQVYQPQHF. DNA of the CDR3: TGTGCCAGCTCCCTGACGGGACACCCGCAAGTTTATCAGCCCCAGCATTTT.